There are a few counts of the clone carrying this T cell receptor beta chain. The source of the sample is a study of blood T cell repertoires in COVID-19. Study information: PBMCs, B-cell-depleted T cells, or T cells were the source of the cDNA or gDNA that made up the material.

This CDR3 spans 14 amino acids. V was pared by 0 bases and J by 5 bases, with 3 bases of the junction left unmatched. Germline V CDR1 and CDR2: SGHRS, YFSETQ. In the authors' workflow: Scientists estimated how many nucleated cells there were by amplifying reference gene primers. Some clones are missing from TCRdb's copy, which holds only in-frame ones; the method was immunoSEQ multiplex PCR. V and J calls and clone size are those listed in that table; D and trimming were worked out from the DNA. The data hold about 180,000 clones, with approximately 87% observed a single time. This TCR was sampled from a man in his 70s with active or convalescent COVID-19. The chain couples TRBV5-1 to TRBJ1-2, with 8 bases fitting TRBD1. The sequenced sample was peripheral blood. CDR3 amino acids: CASSLETGAYGYTF. Written as DNA, the CDR3 is TGCGCCAGCAGCTTGGAGACAGGGGCATATGGCTACACCTTC.